Listed here is a single T cell receptor (beta chain). Its antigen remains unknown. Germline V lookup: CDR1 SGHDN, CDR2 FVKESK. This CDR3 spans 15 amino acids. V lost 4 bases, J lost 6 bases, and 2 bases stayed unmatched. Sequencing used immunoSEQ multiplex PCR; TCRdb keeps in-frame clones, though not all of them. This sample has 90,000 to 150,000 clones, with roughly nine tenths found just once. These data come from a study of T cell responses to AZD1222 COVID-19 vaccine. Whole-study results and caveats: Among the donors, most were white British and more were female, and clonal diversity was possibly underestimated. Seropositivity was recorded at baseline in only a handful of AZD1222 recipients. The study reported that nearly half of spike-specific TCRs target unmutated variant regions.

The clonotype originates from an adult in good health. This chain uses TRBV14 with TRBJ1-6, with TRBD1 matching 11 bases. Sample: peripheral blood, taken on day 0 of AZD1222 vaccination. The CDR3 DNA reads TGTGCCAGCAGCCGGACAGGGGGCGGTAATTCACCCCTCCACTTT. Translating it yields CASSRTGGGNSPLHF.